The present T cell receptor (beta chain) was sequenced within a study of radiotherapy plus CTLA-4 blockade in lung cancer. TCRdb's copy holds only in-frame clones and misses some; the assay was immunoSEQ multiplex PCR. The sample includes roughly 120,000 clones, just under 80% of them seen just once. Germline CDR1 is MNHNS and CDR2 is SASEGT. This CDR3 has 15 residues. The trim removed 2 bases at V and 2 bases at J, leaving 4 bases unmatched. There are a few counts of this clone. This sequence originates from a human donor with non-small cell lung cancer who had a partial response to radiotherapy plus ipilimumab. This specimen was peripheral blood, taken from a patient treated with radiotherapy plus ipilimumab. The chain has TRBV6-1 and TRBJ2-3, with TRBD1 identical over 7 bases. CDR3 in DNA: TGTGCCAGCAGTGAACAAGGGACAGCCACAGATACGCAGTATTTT. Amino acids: CASSEQGTATDTQYF.